This record looks at one TCR beta chain sequence and its context. This table comes from immunoSEQ multiplex PCR, and its TCRdb copy is limited to in-frame clones, with some not included. The sample consists of hundreds of thousands of clones, about 83% of them appearing once. The source of the sample is a study of blood T cell repertoires in COVID-19. This sequence originates from a woman between 45 and 65 years old with acute or convalescent COVID-19. The material sequenced was peripheral blood.

The CDR3 sequence: CASGERAGGTDTQYF. In nucleotides, the CDR3 is TGTGCCAGCGGGGAGAGGGCGGGGGGTACAGATACGCAGTATTTT. This sequence joins TRBV28 and TRBJ2-3; 8 bases align to TRBD2. V was clipped by 8 bases and J by 3 bases; unmatched bases: 10. This CDR3 region has 15 residues. Looked up from germline, CDR1 is MDHEN and CDR2 is SYDVKM.